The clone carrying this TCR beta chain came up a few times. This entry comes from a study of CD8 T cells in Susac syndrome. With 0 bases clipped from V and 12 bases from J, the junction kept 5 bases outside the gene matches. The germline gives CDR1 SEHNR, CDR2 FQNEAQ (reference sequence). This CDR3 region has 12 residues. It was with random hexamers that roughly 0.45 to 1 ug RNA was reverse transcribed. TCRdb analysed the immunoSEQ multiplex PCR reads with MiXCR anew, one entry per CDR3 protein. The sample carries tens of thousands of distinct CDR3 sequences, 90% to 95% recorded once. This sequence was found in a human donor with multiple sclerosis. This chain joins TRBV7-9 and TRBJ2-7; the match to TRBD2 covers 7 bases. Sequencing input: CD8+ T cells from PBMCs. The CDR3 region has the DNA TGTGCCAGCAGCTTAGCCATGACTAGCTCGTACTTC. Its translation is CASSLAMTSSYF.